This is a list of T cell receptor beta chains from one sample in a study of shared clonotypes between healthy human individuals. The repertoire was sequenced with immunoSEQ multiplex PCR; TCRdb's copy has only in-frame clones and lacks some. Found here are fewer than 850,000 clones, 72% of them singletons; the top ten hold about 1.8%. The material sequenced was memory CD4+ T cells sorted from blood. The receptors here all came from a young woman in good health. CDR3s include the opening cysteine and the closing phenylalanine or tryptophan. Each record gives: V gene, D gene, J gene, clone size, CDR3 protein, CDR3 DNA. A D gene is named only where the DNA matches it firmly. Size tells how often a clone was seen (once, few, many) or the class of an expanded clone, and some rows leave it out.

TRBV14,NA,TRBJ2-7,NA,CASSQGMWQPYEQYF,TGTGCCAGCAGCCAAGGAATGTGGCAGCCCTACGAGCAGTACTTC
TRBV7-8,TRBD2,TRBJ2-7,NA,CASSMTKREYYEQYF,TGTGCCAGCAGCATGACAAAGCGGGAGTACTACGAGCAGTACTTC
TRBV4-1,NA,TRBJ2-1,NA,CASSQGGSNNEQFF,TGCGCCAGCAGCCAAGGAGGGTCGAACAATGAGCAGTTCTTC
TRBV7-8,NA,TRBJ2-7,few,CASSLVRDTRGMGYEQYF,TGTGCCAGCAGCTTAGTACGGGACACAAGGGGGATGGGATACGAGCAGTACTTC
TRBV5-1,NA,TRBJ1-2,once,CASSLEPEGYGYTF,TGCGCCAGCAGCTTGGAGCCAGAGGGCTATGGCTACACCTTC
TRBV6-1,TRBD1,TRBJ2-7,NA,CASRTSTGLAYEQYF,TGTGCCAGCAGAACCTCGACAGGGCTAGCCTACGAGCAGTACTTC
TRBV5-1,NA,TRBJ2-7,NA,CASSLAIRKGDFYEQYF,TGCGCCAGCAGCTTGGCCATACGTAAGGGTGATTTCTACGAGCAGTACTTC
TRBV7-6,TRBD1,TRBJ2-1,once,CASSGTAYNEQFF,TGTGCCAGCTCCGGGACAGCATACAATGAGCAGTTCTTC
TRBV28,NA,TRBJ1-5,once,CASSYGVGSNQPQHF,TGTGCCAGCAGTTACGGTGTGGGGAGCAATCAGCCCCAGCATTTT
TRBV7-3,TRBD1,TRBJ2-7,NA,CASSFGQADEQYF,TGTGCCAGCAGCTTTGGACAGGCAGACGAGCAGTACTTC
TRBV4-1,NA,TRBJ1-4,NA,CASSQEGFSNEKLFF,TGCGCCAGCAGCCAAGAAGGGTTTAGTAATGAAAAACTGTTTTTT
TRBV2,NA,TRBJ1-2,few,CASSERGSNYGYTF,TGTGCCAGCAGTGAGAGAGGCAGTAACTATGGCTACACCTTC
TRBV2,NA,TRBJ2-1,NA,CASSRRELYNEQFF,TGTGCCAGCAGTAGGCGGGAATTATACAATGAGCAGTTCTTC
TRBV7-9,NA,TRBJ2-5,NA,CASSPGGSREETQYF,TGTGCCAGCAGCCCCGGGGGAAGCAGAGAAGAGACCCAGTACTTC
TRBV7-2,NA,TRBJ1-4,NA,CASSFRGSTEKLFF,TGTGCCAGCAGCTTCCGGGGGTCGACTGAAAAACTGTTTTTT
TRBV28,TRBD1,TRBJ2-7,NA,CASSFQGQDRLYEQYF,TGTGCCAGCAGTTTTCAAGGACAGGACAGACTCTACGAGCAGTACTTC
TRBV30,NA,TRBJ2-2,NA,CAWNLGPGIAGELFF,TGTGCCTGGAACTTGGGCCCGGGAATCGCCGGGGAGCTGTTTTTT
TRBV28,NA,TRBJ2-7,NA,CASSLIVGEQYF,TGTGCCAGCAGTTTAATCGTCGGAGAGCAGTACTTC
TRBV7-3,NA,TRBJ2-7,NA,CASSFGNSYEQYF,TGTGCCAGCAGCTTCGGAAACTCCTACGAGCAGTACTTC
TRBV18,TRBD1,TRBJ1-2,NA,CASSVSGTGGVGYTF,TGTGCCAGCTCAGTTTCCGGGACAGGGGGTGTCGGCTACACCTTC
TRBV23-1,NA,TRBJ1-1,few,CASSRPGTEAFF,TGCGCCAGCAGTCGGCCGGGCACTGAAGCTTTCTTT
TRBV25-1,TRBD1,TRBJ1-5,once,CASSESDRGIGPQHF,TGTGCCAGCAGTGAATCTGACAGGGGAATTGGGCCCCAGCATTTT
TRBV29-1,NA,TRBJ2-1,few,CSVGSDEQFF,TGCAGCGTTGGTTCAGATGAGCAGTTCTTC
TRBV5-1,NA,TRBJ2-5,NA,CASSSGTPEETQYF,TGCGCCAGCAGCTCCGGGACGCCGGAAGAGACCCAGTACTTC
TRBV21-1,NA,TRBJ1-5,many,CASSKGGPSNQPQHF,TGTGCCAGCAGCAAAGGGGGGCCCAGCAATCAGCCCCAGCATTTT
TRBV27,NA,TRBJ2-3,NA,CASSLSRADTQYF,TGTGCCAGCAGTTTATCCAGGGCGGATACGCAGTATTTT
TRBV7-2,NA,TRBJ2-1,NA,CASSPLQINEQFF,TGTGCCAGCAGCCCACTACAAATCAATGAGCAGTTCTTC
TRBV5-1,TRBD2,TRBJ2-5,NA,CASSRASGSQETQYF,TGCGCCAGCAGCCGGGCTAGCGGGAGCCAAGAGACCCAGTACTTC
TRBV11-2,NA,TRBJ2-2,NA,CASSFHSGDTGELFF,TGTGCCAGCAGCTTCCACAGCGGAGACACCGGGGAGCTGTTTTTT
TRBV29-1,NA,TRBJ2-7,NA,CSVGQSYEQYF,TGCAGCGTTGGACAGTCCTACGAGCAGTACTTC
TRBV7-3,NA,TRBJ2-2,few,CASGRYTGELFF,TGTGCCAGCGGGAGGTATACCGGGGAGCTGTTTTTT
TRBV19,TRBD2,TRBJ2-7,NA,CASSIDWRGTYEQYF,TGTGCCAGTAGTATAGACTGGCGGGGGACCTACGAGCAGTACTTC
TRBV7-2,NA,TRBJ2-7,NA,CASSPYLQSSYEQYF,TGTGCCAGCAGCCCCTATCTCCAGAGCTCCTACGAGCAGTACTTC
TRBV2,NA,TRBJ2-3,NA,CASSVGLDTQYF,TGTGCCAGCAGTGTGGGCTTGGATACGCAGTATTTT
TRBV5-6,TRBD2,TRBJ2-7,NA,CASSLDPGGTPYEQYF,TGTGCCAGCAGCCTGGATCCGGGAGGGACGCCCTACGAGCAGTACTTC
TRBV6-1,TRBD2,TRBJ2-2,few,CASWRGSGISGELFF,TGTGCCAGCTGGAGGGGTAGCGGGATCTCCGGGGAGCTGTTTTTT
TRBV5-4,NA,TRBJ2-5,NA,CASSPSGRGRETQYF,TGTGCCAGCAGCCCATCGGGTCGAGGGCGCGAGACCCAGTACTTC
TRBV6-1,NA,TRBJ1-1,NA,CASGSGTEAFF,TGTGCCAGCGGTTCGGGCACTGAAGCTTTCTTT
TRBV11-3,NA,TRBJ2-3,NA,CASSLDTRRADTQYF,TGTGCCAGCAGCTTAGATACCCGGCGGGCAGATACGCAGTATTTT
TRBV7-9,NA,TRBJ1-1,NA,CASSSIAVNTEAFF,TGTGCCAGCAGCTCGATTGCCGTTAACACTGAAGCTTTCTTT
TRBV2,NA,TRBJ2-5,NA,CASSEGSTGIETQYF,TGTGCCAGCAGTGAAGGAAGTACAGGGATAGAGACCCAGTACTTC
TRBV6-1,NA,TRBJ1-3,NA,CASLKASGNTIYF,TGTGCCAGCCTAAAGGCCTCTGGAAACACCATATATTTT
TRBV28,NA,TRBJ2-1,NA,CASSFGGEENEQFF,TGTGCCAGCAGTTTCGGGGGAGAAGAGAATGAGCAGTTCTTC
TRBV20-1,NA,TRBJ1-2,few,CSGWDGYTF,TGCAGTGGGTGGGATGGCTACACCTTC
TRBV19,NA,TRBJ2-4,few,CASRTGSGAKNIQYF,TGTGCCAGTAGAACAGGGAGTGGAGCCAAAAACATTCAGTACTTC
TRBV7-2,TRBD1,TRBJ1-4,NA,CASRKDRAATNEKLFF,TGTGCCAGCAGGAAGGACAGGGCCGCAACTAATGAAAAACTGTTTTTT